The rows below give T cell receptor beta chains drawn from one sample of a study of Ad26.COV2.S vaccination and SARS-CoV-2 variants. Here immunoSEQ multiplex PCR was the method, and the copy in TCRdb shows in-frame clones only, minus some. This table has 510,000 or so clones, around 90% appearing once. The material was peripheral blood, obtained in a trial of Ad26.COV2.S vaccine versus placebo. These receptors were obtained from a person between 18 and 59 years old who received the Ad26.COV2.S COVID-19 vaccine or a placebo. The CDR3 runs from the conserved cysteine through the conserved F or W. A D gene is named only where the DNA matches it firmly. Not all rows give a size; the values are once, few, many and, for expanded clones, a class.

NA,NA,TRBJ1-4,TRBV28,CASSWDEKLFF,TGTGCCAGCAGTTGGGATGAAAAACTGTTTTTT
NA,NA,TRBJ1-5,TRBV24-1,CATSDGNSVGNQPQHF,TGTGCCACCAGTGATGGAAACAGCGTAGGGAATCAGCCCCAGCATTTT
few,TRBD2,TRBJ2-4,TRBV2,CASSPTSGRARNIQYF,TGTGCCAGCAGTCCGACTAGCGGGAGGGCCAGGAACATTCAGTACTTC
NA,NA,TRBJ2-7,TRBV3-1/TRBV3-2,CASSRPGTSTYEQYF,TGTGCCAGCAGCCGGCCCGGGACTTCTACCTACGAGCAGTACTTC
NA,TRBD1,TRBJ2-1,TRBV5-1,CASKLQGAHEQFF,TGCGCCAGCAAATTGCAGGGGGCGCATGAGCAGTTCTTC
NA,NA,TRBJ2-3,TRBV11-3,CASSVAHTDTQYF,TGTGCCAGCAGCGTGGCACACACAGATACGCAGTATTTT
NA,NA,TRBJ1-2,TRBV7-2,CASSSQGIRGSGGYTF,TGTGCCAGCAGCTCACAGGGTATTCGCGGTTCGGGTGGCTACACCTTC
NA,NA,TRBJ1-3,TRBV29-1,CSGQDSGNTIYF,TGCAGCGGGCAGGACTCTGGAAACACCATATATTTT
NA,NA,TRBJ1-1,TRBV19,CASSRDGYNTEAFF,TGTGCCAGTAGCAGGGACGGGTACAACACTGAAGCTTTCTTT
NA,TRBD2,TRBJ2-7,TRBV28,CASSLPLMAGEYEQYF,TGTGCCAGCAGTTTACCCCTAATGGCGGGAGAATACGAGCAGTACTTC
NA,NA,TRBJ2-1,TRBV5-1,CASSLRNREQFF,TGCGCCAGCAGCTTGCGGAACAGGGAGCAGTTCTTC
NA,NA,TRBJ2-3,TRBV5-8,CASSLTGQYF,TGTGCCAGCAGCCTGACGGGGCAGTATTTT
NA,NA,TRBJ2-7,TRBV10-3,CAISGSYTNEQYF,TGTGCCATCAGTGGTTCCTACACAAACGAGCAGTACTTC
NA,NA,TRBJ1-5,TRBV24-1,CATSGAVTGQPQHF,TGTGCCACCAGCGGGGCGGTGACAGGTCAGCCCCAGCATTTT
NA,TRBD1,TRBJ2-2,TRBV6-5,CASSYFQGATGELFF,TGTGCCAGCAGTTACTTCCAGGGGGCGACCGGGGAGCTGTTTTTT
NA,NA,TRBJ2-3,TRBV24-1,CATSETRGLLGTQYF,TGTGCCACCAGTGAAACGAGAGGACTGCTGGGTACGCAGTATTTT
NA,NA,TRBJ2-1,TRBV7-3,CASSPHGGNEQFF,TGTGCCAGCAGCCCCCACGGCGGCAATGAGCAGTTCTTC
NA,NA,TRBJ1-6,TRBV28,CASSLQGKGNSPLHF,TGTGCCAGCAGTTTACAGGGGAAGGGCAATTCACCCCTCCACTTT
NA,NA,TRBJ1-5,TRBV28,CASSLSGRQPQHF,TGTGCCAGCAGTTTGTCTGGGAGGCAGCCCCAGCATTTT
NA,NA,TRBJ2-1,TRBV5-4,CASSLRARTVNNEQFF,TGTGCCAGCAGCCTAAGGGCACGGACAGTTAACAATGAGCAGTTCTTC
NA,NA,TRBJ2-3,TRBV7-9,CASSDTDTQYF,TGTGCCAGCAGCGACACAGATACGCAGTATTTT
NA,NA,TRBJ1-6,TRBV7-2,CASSSLSKLHF,TGTGCCAGCAGCTCCCTTTCGAAACTCCACTTT